This T cell receptor beta chain was documented in a study of blood T cell repertoires in COVID-19. Some clones are missing from TCRdb's copy, which holds only in-frame ones; the method was immunoSEQ multiplex PCR. Among 150,000 to 200,000 clones listed, about 86% were seen once. Germline V gene sequence: CDR1 SGHTA, CDR2 FQGNSA. The CDR3 contains 17 residues. V was cut by 1 base and J by 1 base, with 16 bases left in between. This sequence originates from a man aged 65 to 79 with active or convalescent COVID-19. The chain combines TRBV7-2 with TRBJ1-2; no reliable D call. Sequenced sample: peripheral blood. The CDR3 coding sequence is TGTGCCAGCAGCTTAGTCTCGACTTCATTTAATAACTATGGCTACACCTTC. The encoded protein is CASSLVSTSFNNYGYTF.